The T cell receptor (beta chain) under discussion was sequenced for a study of a mutant IDH1 vaccine in newly diagnosed glioma. Study-level findings and limits: Patients showed vaccine-induced immune responses at a rate of 90% to 95%.

To note about this clone: Antigen: not known.

TCRdb's copy holds only in-frame clones and misses some; the assay was immunoSEQ multiplex PCR. The sample records roughly 38,000 clones, roughly 78% being singletons. Time point meaning: baseline, week 1 (first vaccination visit). Treatment specified: pre-vaccination baseline after standard-of-care therapy. Donor tumors were new WHO grade 3 or 4 IDH1-mutant, ATRX-lost astrocytomas. Germline loops: CDR1 MNHNS, CDR2 SASEGT. Between the trimmed V and J ends, which lost 2 bases and 0 bases, there was a span of 11 bases. There are 16 residues in the CDR3. V usage is TRBV6-1 and J usage is TRBJ1-5; no clear D gene. The sequencing used PBMCs, collected from a glioma patient treated with radiotherapy, temozolomide or both. This TCR derives from a man in his forties or fifties with glioma. Some clones in this sample may be carry-over from other donors' samples. CDR3 protein: CASSELWQYSNQPQHF. Written as DNA, the CDR3 is TGTGCCAGCAGTGAACTGTGGCAGTATAGCAATCAGCCCCAGCATTTT.